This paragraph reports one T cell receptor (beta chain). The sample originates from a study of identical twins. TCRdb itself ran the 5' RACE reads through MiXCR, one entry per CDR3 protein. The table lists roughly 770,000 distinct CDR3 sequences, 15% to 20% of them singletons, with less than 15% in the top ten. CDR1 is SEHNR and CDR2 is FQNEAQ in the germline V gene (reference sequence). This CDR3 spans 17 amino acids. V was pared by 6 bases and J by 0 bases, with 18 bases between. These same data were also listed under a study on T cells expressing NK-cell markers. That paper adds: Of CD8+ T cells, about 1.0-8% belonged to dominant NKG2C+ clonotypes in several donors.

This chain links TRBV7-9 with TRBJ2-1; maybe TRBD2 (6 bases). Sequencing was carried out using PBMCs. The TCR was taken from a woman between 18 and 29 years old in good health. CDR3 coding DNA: TGTGCCAGCAGTCGATCCCGCGGCGGGGACTCCTACAATGAGCAGTTCTTC. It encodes CASSRSRGGDSYNEQFF. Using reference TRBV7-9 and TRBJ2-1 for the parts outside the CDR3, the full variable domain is DTGVSQNPRHKITKRGQNVTFRCDPISEHNRLYWYRQTLGQGPEFLTYFQNEAQLEKSRLLSDRFSAERPKGSFSTLEIQRTEQGDSAMYLCASSRSRGGDSYNEQFFGPGTRLTVL.